This TCR beta chain was found in a study of Graves' ophthalmopathy and Graves' hyperthyroidism. Overall study results and limits: Using 13 signatures, a model distinguished ophthalmopathy from stable hyperthyroidism, reaching 87.88% sensitivity and over 65% specificity. Most thyroid-expanded clonotypes exceeding 0.001 frequency were also found in blood.

Uncontrolled infections, pregnancy, lactation or other autoimmune diseases led to patient exclusion. The diagnosis combined clinical symptoms, thyroxine, TRAb, thyroid ultrasound and orbital computed tomography scans. This clonotype was picked up one time. The antigen is not known. This CDR3 spans 14 amino acids. Germline V gene data show CDR1 as MNHEY and CDR2 as SVGAGI. The germline V and J ends were trimmed by 9 bases and 4 bases, with 19 bases remaining between them. TCR beta CDR3 amplification used RNA transcripts. Second-round multiplex PCR followed a first-round RT-PCR using HTBI primers. TCRdb fed the multiplex PCR reads into MiXCR, producing one record per CDR3 protein. The sample yields 900,000 to 1,200,000 distinct CDR3 sequences, less than 45% seen once.

V usage is TRBV6-5 and J usage is TRBJ2-7, with a tentative D call TRBD1 (6 bases). This clonotype was sampled from an adult man with Graves' hyperthyroidism. The material sequenced was peripheral blood or thyroid tissue (not recorded which). This chain's CDR3 is CASSESTGSYEQYF. The CDR3 nucleotides are TGTGCCAGTAGTGAGTCGACAGGTTCTTACGAGCAGTACTTC.